This TCR beta chain was observed in a study of blood T cells in healthy people across ages. Study results and caveats: Donor CMV status, an unknown factor, possibly confounded changes in expanded clonotypes.

Note on this clonotype: Its antigen is unidentified.

Together with a sample-barcoded 5' primer, a J-beta primer mix was included in a second PCR lasting roughly 6 to 12 cycles. TCRdb re-called the 5' RACE reads through MiXCR, storing one row per CDR3 protein. This table has roughly 790,000 distinct CDR3 sequences, roughly 43% appearing once. V lost 1 base and J lost 10, with 11 bases in between. Per the germline V gene, CDR1 is SGHAT and CDR2 is FQDESV (reference sequence). The CDR3 extends over 13 amino acids. The receptor was isolated from a woman aged 60-75 years in good health. The sequencing sample was made of blood. The chain couples TRBV11-1 to TRBJ2-1; D is uncertain. The CDR3 spells CASSLVKDGEQFF. The DNA of the CDR3 is TGTGCCAGCAGCTTAGTAAAGGACGGGGAGCAGTTCTTC.